The entry below describes one TCR beta chain. No antigen is known for it. Assay: immunoSEQ multiplex PCR; the TCRdb copy retains only in-frame clones and omits some. The repertoire holds about 150,000 clones, with 80% to 90% as singletons. The length of the CDR3 is 15 residues. The germline V gene encodes CDR1 MNHEY and CDR2 SMNVEV (reference sequence). V lost 5 bases, J lost 1 base, and 4 bases stayed unmatched. These data belong to a study of T cell responses to AZD1222 COVID-19 vaccine. Study conclusions and caveats: At 160-218 and 743-854, vaccine-associated CD4 TCRs were dominant, and they spanned spike. Nearly half of the spike-specific TCRs reportedly recognize variant regions that carry no mutations.

The sequencing used peripheral blood, collected on day 0 of AZD1222 vaccination. The sequence was collected from an adult in good health. V and J are TRBV27 and TRBJ1-5, with 8 bases that match TRBD1. CDR3 region: CASSPQGESNQPQHF. CDR3 nucleotides: TGTGCCAGCAGTCCACAGGGGGAGAGCAATCAGCCCCAGCATTTT.